Below, 10 T cell receptor beta chains from the same sample are listed, as sequenced in a study of T cells expressing NK-cell markers. TCRdb reprocessed the 5' RACE reads and keeps a single row for each CDR3 protein, giving no DNA. This sample carries some 280,000 distinct CDR3 sequences, with about 0.39% going to the ten biggest clones. The sample taken for sequencing was blood T cells: a sorted CD56 or NKG2C T cell subset, CD4+ or CD8+ T cells, or bulk PBMC T cells (not recorded which). These receptors were taken from a man aged 18 to 30 in good health.

The chain is built from TRBV5-5 and TRBJ2-1. This CDR3 is built from 14 residues. Germline V lookup: CDR1 SGHKS, CDR2 YYEKEE (reference sequence). CDR3 sequence reads: CASDIDGTYNEQFF.

The chain employs TRBV12-3 or TRBV12-4 and TRBJ2-3; TCRdb's assignment of TRBD1 cannot be checked, as there is no DNA. The CDR3 extends over 15 amino acids. The CDR3 region is CASSPRPPPADTQYF.

The rearrangement links TRBV10-3 to TRBJ2-7; TCRdb lists TRBD1, though no DNA is available to test this call. CDR1 is ENHRY, CDR2 SYGVKD, per germline. The CDR3 is made up of 17 amino acids. The CDR3 is CAISYLPGQGLNYEQYF.

This sequence joins TRBV5-1 and TRBJ2-1; checking the TCRdb D call of TRBD2 is not possible without DNA. This CDR3 has 16 residues. The germline V gene encodes CDR1 SGHRS and CDR2 YFSETQ. The CDR3 spells CASSFLAISVDNEQFF.

The chain uses TRBV5-4 and TRBJ2-5; with no DNA, the TCRdb D assignment of TRBD1 cannot be verified. CDR1 and CDR2 from the germline V gene are SGHNT and YYREEE (reference sequence). The CDR3 is 14 residues long. CDR3 residues: CASSLDTGVETQYF.

The V and J genes are TRBV28 and TRBJ2-5. CDR3 size: 12 residues. Germline lookup yields CDR1 MDHEN and CDR2 SYDVKM. Here the CDR3 reads CASSLGYETQYF.

The chain couples TRBV20-1 to TRBJ2-4; there is no DNA to check the TCRdb D call of TRBD1. Germline CDR1 DFQATT, CDR2 SNEGSKA (reference sequence). This CDR3 spans 14 amino acids. CDR3 amino acids: CSARRGQGENIQYF.

The rearrangement joins TRBV12-3 or TRBV12-4 to TRBJ1-2. CDR3 length equals 12 residues. CDR3 amino acids: CASSLDSLGYTF.

The chain joins TRBV5-6 to TRBJ2-1; TCRdb names TRBD2, which stays unverified in the absence of DNA. The CDR3 is 15 residues long. CDR1 and CDR2 (germline): SGHDT, YYEEEE. CDR3 protein: CASSSGLAAYNEQFF.

The rearrangement uses TRBV12-3 or TRBV12-4 and TRBJ1-5; TCRdb proposes TRBD1, but this gene call is untestable without DNA. This CDR3 has 15 residues. The CDR3 here is CASSFGDSRNQPQHF.